A selection of T cell receptor beta chains follows, all from one sample in a study of beta chain features in type 1 diabetes. Generated by immunoSEQ multiplex PCR, the TCRdb table keeps only in-frame clones and is missing some. The repertoire holds 300,000 to 450,000 clones, with 10% to 15% as singletons. The sequencing sample was made of naive CD4+ T cells from blood. These receptors all come from a woman aged 18-30 years with type 1 diabetes. Each CDR3 is given with its conserved first and last residue. A D gene is named only where the DNA matches it firmly. Part of the rows lack a size; the others show once, few, many or a class for expanded clones.

CDR3 length: 16; V gene: TRBV19; clone size: few; J gene: TRBJ2-4; D gene: TRBD1; CDR3 DNA: TGTGCCAGTAGTTCAGGGACAGGGGGCGCTTCGGACATTCAGTACTTC; CDR3 protein: CASSSGTGGASDIQYF
CDR3 length: 15; V gene: TRBV7-2; clone size: .; J gene: TRBJ2-7; D gene: TRBD1; CDR3 DNA: TGTGCCAGCAGCTCCCAGGACAGGGCCACCTACGAGCAGTACTTC; CDR3 protein: CASSSQDRATYEQYF
CDR3 length: 18; V gene: TRBV14; clone size: .; J gene: TRBJ2-1; D gene: .; CDR3 DNA: TGTGCCAGCAGCCAAGATGATTACAGGATCGAGGTCTACAATGAGCAGTTCTTC; CDR3 protein: CASSQDDYRIEVYNEQFF
CDR3 length: 13; V gene: TRBV30; clone size: few; J gene: TRBJ2-1; D gene: .; CDR3 DNA: TGTGCCTGGAGTGTAGGACAGCACAATGAGCAGTTCTTC; CDR3 protein: CAWSVGQHNEQFF
CDR3 length: 13; V gene: TRBV7-7; clone size: .; J gene: TRBJ2-5; D gene: TRBD2; CDR3 DNA: TGTGCTAGCAGCCTACGACTAGCGGAGACCCAGTACTTC; CDR3 protein: CASSLRLAETQYF
CDR3 length: 14; V gene: TRBV29-1; clone size: .; J gene: TRBJ2-3; D gene: .; CDR3 DNA: TGCAGCGTAGGGTGGGGCAGCAGCACAGATACGCAGTATTTT; CDR3 protein: CSVGWGSSTDTQYF
CDR3 length: 15; V gene: TRBV30; clone size: .; J gene: TRBJ2-3; D gene: TRBD2; CDR3 DNA: TGTGCCGGATGGACTAGCGGGAGGGCCTTAGATACGCAGTATTTT; CDR3 protein: CAGWTSGRALDTQYF
CDR3 length: 11; V gene: TRBV4-1; clone size: .; J gene: TRBJ1-2; D gene: .; CDR3 DNA: TGCGCCAGCAGGGGGGGCTATGGCTACACCTTC; CDR3 protein: CASRGGYGYTF
CDR3 length: 12; V gene: TRBV5-1; clone size: few; J gene: TRBJ2-1; D gene: .; CDR3 DNA: TGCGCCAGCAGCCTGACGGACACAGAGCAGTTCTTC; CDR3 protein: CASSLTDTEQFF
CDR3 length: 15; V gene: TRBV18; clone size: .; J gene: TRBJ1-6; D gene: .; CDR3 DNA: TGTGCCAGCTCACCCCTTCCGGTGGATAATTCACCCCTCCACTTT; CDR3 protein: CASSPLPVDNSPLHF
CDR3 length: 17; V gene: TRBV25-1; clone size: .; J gene: TRBJ2-1; D gene: TRBD2; CDR3 DNA: TGTGCCAGCAGTTCCCGATGGAGCGGGAGAAGCCACAATGAGCAGTTCTTC; CDR3 protein: CASSSRWSGRSHNEQFF
CDR3 length: 13; V gene: TRBV7-9; clone size: few; J gene: TRBJ1-5; D gene: .; CDR3 DNA: TGTGCCAGCAGCCATGGACAGAATCAGCCCCAGCATTTT; CDR3 protein: CASSHGQNQPQHF
CDR3 length: 15; V gene: TRBV6-6; clone size: once; J gene: TRBJ1-5; D gene: TRBD1; CDR3 DNA: TGTGCCACCGTAATCGGCGGGACAGCTTATGAGCCCCAGCATTTT; CDR3 protein: CATVIGGTAYEPQHF
CDR3 length: 15; V gene: TRBV18; clone size: .; J gene: TRBJ2-5; D gene: .; CDR3 DNA: TGTGCCAGCTCACCATTGCGACAGTTACAAGAGACCCAGTACTTC; CDR3 protein: CASSPLRQLQETQYF
CDR3 length: 11; V gene: TRBV28; clone size: .; J gene: TRBJ2-7; D gene: TRBD1; CDR3 DNA: TGTGCCGGGGGGACAGGGCGCGAGCAGTACTTC; CDR3 protein: CAGGTGREQYF
CDR3 length: 15; V gene: TRBV9; clone size: .; J gene: TRBJ1-2; D gene: .; CDR3 DNA: TGTGCCAGCAGCGTAGGGGTCGACTCTAACTATGGCTACACCTTC; CDR3 protein: CASSVGVDSNYGYTF
CDR3 length: 12; V gene: TRBV28; clone size: .; J gene: TRBJ2-7; D gene: TRBD1; CDR3 DNA: TGTGCCAGCAGTGACAGGGTTTACGAGCAGTACTTC; CDR3 protein: CASSDRVYEQYF
CDR3 length: 14; V gene: TRBV29-1; clone size: .; J gene: TRBJ1-1; D gene: TRBD1; CDR3 DNA: TGCAGCGTTCACACACAGGGGGGTCTAATGGAAGCTTTCTTT; CDR3 protein: CSVHTQGGLMEAFF
CDR3 length: 15; V gene: TRBV2; clone size: few; J gene: TRBJ2-5; D gene: TRBD2; CDR3 DNA: TGTGCCAGCAGTCCCCAGACTAGCGGGAGAGAGACCCAGTACTTC; CDR3 protein: CASSPQTSGRETQYF
CDR3 length: 11; V gene: TRBV20-1; clone size: .; J gene: TRBJ2-3; D gene: .; CDR3 DNA: TGCAGTGCTACCCTCGGGGATACGCAGTATTTT; CDR3 protein: CSATLGDTQYF
CDR3 length: 14; V gene: TRBV29-1; clone size: .; J gene: TRBJ2-7; D gene: .; CDR3 DNA: TGCAGCGTTGTTAGCAGATTAAGCTCCTACGAGCAGTACTTC; CDR3 protein: CSVVSRLSSYEQYF
CDR3 length: 13; V gene: TRBV25-1; clone size: .; J gene: TRBJ1-5; D gene: TRBD1; CDR3 DNA: TGTGCCAGCCGACAGGGGGAGGCTCAGCCCCAGCATTTT; CDR3 protein: CASRQGEAQPQHF
CDR3 length: 12; V gene: TRBV30; clone size: few; J gene: TRBJ1-4; D gene: .; CDR3 DNA: TGTGCCTGGGGACAGTTGAATGAAAAACTGTTTTTT; CDR3 protein: CAWGQLNEKLFF
CDR3 length: 14; V gene: TRBV11-2; clone size: few; J gene: TRBJ2-5; D gene: .; CDR3 DNA: TGTGCCAGCAGCCACTCCTCTAGCTGGGAGACCCAGTACTTC; CDR3 protein: CASSHSSSWETQYF
CDR3 length: 15; V gene: TRBV7-2; clone size: few; J gene: TRBJ1-2; D gene: .; CDR3 DNA: TGTGCCAGCAGCCCCGCACGTCCGGGGTACTATGGCTACACCTTC; CDR3 protein: CASSPARPGYYGYTF
CDR3 length: 15; V gene: TRBV11-2; clone size: .; J gene: TRBJ2-1; D gene: TRBD1; CDR3 DNA: TGTGCCAGCAGCTCCCTCGAGACAGGGAAGGTTGAGCAGTTCTTC; CDR3 protein: CASSSLETGKVEQFF
CDR3 length: 15; V gene: TRBV9; clone size: .; J gene: TRBJ1-2; D gene: TRBD1; CDR3 DNA: TGTGCCAGCAGCGTAGGGGGACAGGGGGCCGGTGGCTACACCTTC; CDR3 protein: CASSVGGQGAGGYTF
CDR3 length: 12; V gene: TRBV6-6; clone size: .; J gene: TRBJ1-2; D gene: .; CDR3 DNA: TGTGCCAGCAGCCCTGGCAGTCATGGCTACACCTTC; CDR3 protein: CASSPGSHGYTF
CDR3 length: 12; V gene: TRBV30; clone size: few; J gene: TRBJ1-5; D gene: .; CDR3 DNA: TGTGCCTGGATGAGGGAGGGACAGCCCCAGCATTTT; CDR3 protein: CAWMREGQPQHF
CDR3 length: 13; V gene: TRBV2; clone size: few; J gene: TRBJ1-2; D gene: TRBD1; CDR3 DNA: TGTGCCAGCCGGTTACAGGGGTTAGTCGGCTACACCTTC; CDR3 protein: CASRLQGLVGYTF
CDR3 length: 14; V gene: TRBV28; clone size: .; J gene: TRBJ2-1; D gene: TRBD1; CDR3 DNA: TGTGCCAGCAGTCCAGGACAGGGATGGGTTGAGCAGTTCTTC; CDR3 protein: CASSPGQGWVEQFF